One sample yielded the 2 T cell receptor beta chains listed below, sequenced in a study of spatial heterogeneity in lung cancer. MiXCR, applied by TCRdb to the 5' RACE reads, yields one record per CDR3 protein. This table holds more than 12,000 distinct CDR3 sequences, 10% to 13% found once. The time point denotes: sample taken at primary tumor resection. Whole RNA came from tumor, nontumor lung or frozen PBMC and was sequenced without being sorted. The sample in question was PBMCs, obtained at surgery. Receptors originate from a female donor with early-stage non-small cell lung cancer.

In this sample, this clonotype turned up many times. This CDR3 is missing its conserved last phenylalanine or tryptophan, likely due to a read error. Because the CDR3's place on the DNA is in doubt, the DNA is left out and the CDR3 is given as listed by TCRdb. The chain recombines TRBV7-9 with TRBJ1-5; the D call TRBD1 from the table was never checked on the DNA. The CDR3 comprises 14 residues, both ends counted. Germline CDR1 reads SEHNR; CDR2 reads FQNEAQ (reference sequence). The CDR3 sequence is CASSCVWRERANVG.

This clonotype came up many times. The chain couples TRBV20-1 to TRBJ2-3, with 11 positions matching TRBD2. The CDR3 runs to 16 residues. V lost 3 bases, J lost 2 bases, and 7 bases stayed unmatched. Per the germline V gene, CDR1 is DFQATT and CDR2 is SNEGSKA (reference sequence). The chain's CDR3 is CSASPSGGPLTDTQYF. The CDR3 bases are TGCAGTGCTAGTCCTAGCGGGGGGCCCCTCACAGATACGCAGTATTTT.